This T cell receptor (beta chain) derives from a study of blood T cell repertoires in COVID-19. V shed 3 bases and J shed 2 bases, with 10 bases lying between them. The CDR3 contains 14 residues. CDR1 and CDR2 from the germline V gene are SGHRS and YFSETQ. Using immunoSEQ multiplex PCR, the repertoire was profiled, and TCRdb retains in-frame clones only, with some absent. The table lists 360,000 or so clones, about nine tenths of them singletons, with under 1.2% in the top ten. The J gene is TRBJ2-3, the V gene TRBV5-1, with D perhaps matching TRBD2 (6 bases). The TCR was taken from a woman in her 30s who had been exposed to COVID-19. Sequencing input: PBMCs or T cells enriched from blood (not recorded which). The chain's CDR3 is CASSSGLPTDTQYF. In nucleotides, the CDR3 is TGCGCCAGCAGCTCGGGACTCCCCACAGATACGCAGTATTTT.